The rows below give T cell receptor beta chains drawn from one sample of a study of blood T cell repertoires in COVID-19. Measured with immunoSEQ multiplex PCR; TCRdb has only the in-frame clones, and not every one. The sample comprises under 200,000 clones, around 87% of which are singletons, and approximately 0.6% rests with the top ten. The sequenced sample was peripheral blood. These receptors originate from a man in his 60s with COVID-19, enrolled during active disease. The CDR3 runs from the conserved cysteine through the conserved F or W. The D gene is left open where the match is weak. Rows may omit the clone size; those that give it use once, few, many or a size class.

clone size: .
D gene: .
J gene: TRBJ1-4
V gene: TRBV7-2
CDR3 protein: CASSSGRSATNEKLFF
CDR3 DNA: TGTGCCAGCAGCTCAGGGCGAAGTGCAACTAATGAAAAACTGTTTTTT

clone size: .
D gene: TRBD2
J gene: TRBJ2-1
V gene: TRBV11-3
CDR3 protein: CASSQLGGSYNEQFF
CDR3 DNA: TGTGCCAGCAGCCAGCTGGGGGGGTCCTACAATGAGCAGTTCTTC

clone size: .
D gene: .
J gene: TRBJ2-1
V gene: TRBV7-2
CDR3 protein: CASSLGVNAGAYNEQFF
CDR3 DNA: TGTGCCAGCAGCTTAGGGGTCAACGCGGGGGCATACAATGAGCAGTTCTTC

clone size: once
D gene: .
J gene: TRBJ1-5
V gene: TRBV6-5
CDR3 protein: CASILMDSSQPQHF
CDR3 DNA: TGTGCCAGCATTCTAATGGACTCGTCTCAGCCCCAGCATTTT

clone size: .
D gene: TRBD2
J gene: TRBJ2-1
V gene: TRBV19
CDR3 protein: CASSTSAGGGAQFF
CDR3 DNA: TGTGCCAGTAGTACTAGCGCGGGGGGAGGCGCGCAGTTCTTC

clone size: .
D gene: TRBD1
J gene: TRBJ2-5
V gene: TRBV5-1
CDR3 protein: CASSLAPQGAGETQYF
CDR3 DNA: TGCGCCAGCAGCTTGGCCCCCCAGGGGGCGGGGGAGACCCAGTACTTC

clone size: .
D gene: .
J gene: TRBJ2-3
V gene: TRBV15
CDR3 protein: CATSRDGVLGDTQYF
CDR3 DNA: TGTGCCACCAGCAGAGACGGGGTCCTAGGAGATACGCAGTATTTT

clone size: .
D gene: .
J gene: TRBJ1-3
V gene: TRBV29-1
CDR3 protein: CSVETASGNTIYF
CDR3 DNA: TGCAGCGTTGAGACAGCCTCTGGAAACACCATATATTTT

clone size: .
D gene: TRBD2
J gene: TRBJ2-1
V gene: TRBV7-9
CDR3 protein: CASSLRGRYNEQFF
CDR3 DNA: TGTGCCAGCAGCTTACGCGGGAGGTACAATGAGCAGTTCTTC

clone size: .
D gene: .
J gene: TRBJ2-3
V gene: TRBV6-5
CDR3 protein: CASSSHRDTPQYF
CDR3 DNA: TGTGCCAGCAGTTCCCACCGGGACACGCCGCAGTATTTT

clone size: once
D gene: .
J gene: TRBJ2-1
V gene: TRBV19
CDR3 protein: CASSISRSSYNEQFF
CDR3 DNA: TGTGCCAGTAGTATATCCCGGAGCTCCTACAATGAGCAGTTCTTC

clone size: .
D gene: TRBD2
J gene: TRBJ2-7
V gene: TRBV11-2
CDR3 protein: CASSLGRTSGSQPYEQYF
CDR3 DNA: TGTGCCAGCAGCTTAGGGAGGACTAGCGGGAGTCAGCCCTACGAGCAGTACTTC

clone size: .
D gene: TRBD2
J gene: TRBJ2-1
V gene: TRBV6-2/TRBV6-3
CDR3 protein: CASSYATSGSSEQFF
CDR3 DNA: TGTGCCAGCAGTTACGCTACTAGCGGGAGTTCTGAGCAGTTCTTC

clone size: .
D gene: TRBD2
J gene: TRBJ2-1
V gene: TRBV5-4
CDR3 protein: CASNLAGGYNEQFF
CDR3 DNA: TGTGCCAGCAACCTAGCGGGGGGGTACAATGAGCAGTTCTTC

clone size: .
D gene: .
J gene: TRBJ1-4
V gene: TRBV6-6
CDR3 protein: CASSNHDRPTNEKLFF
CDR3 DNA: TGTGCCAGCAGTAACCATGACAGGCCAACTAATGAAAAACTGTTTTTT

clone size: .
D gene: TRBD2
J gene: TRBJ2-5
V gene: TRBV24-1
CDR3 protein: CATSDRSTSGGAFETQYF
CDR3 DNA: TGTGCCACCAGTGACCGTTCGACTAGCGGGGGGGCGTTTGAGACCCAGTACTTC

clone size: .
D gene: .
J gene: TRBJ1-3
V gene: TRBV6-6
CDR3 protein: CASRRGDSGNTIYF
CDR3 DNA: TGTGCCAGCCGCAGGGGAGATTCTGGAAACACCATATATTTT

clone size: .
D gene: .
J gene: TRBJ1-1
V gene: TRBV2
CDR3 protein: CASSDGERSTEAFF
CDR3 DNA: TGTGCCAGCAGTGACGGGGAAAGGAGCACTGAAGCTTTCTTT

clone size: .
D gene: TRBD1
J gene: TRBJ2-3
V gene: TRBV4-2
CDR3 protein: CASSQEPSGQGAFAGTDTQYF
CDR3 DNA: TGTGCCAGCAGCCAAGAGCCGTCGGGACAGGGGGCTTTTGCAGGCACAGATACGCAGTATTTT

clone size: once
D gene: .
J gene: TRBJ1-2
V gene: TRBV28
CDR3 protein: CASSKSVLPGYTF
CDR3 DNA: TGTGCCAGCTCCAAATCGGTCCTTCCAGGCTACACCTTC

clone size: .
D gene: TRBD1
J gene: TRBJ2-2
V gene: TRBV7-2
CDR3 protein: CASSRRTGSDTGELFF
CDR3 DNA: TGTGCCAGCAGCAGGAGGACAGGGTCAGACACCGGGGAGCTGTTTTTT

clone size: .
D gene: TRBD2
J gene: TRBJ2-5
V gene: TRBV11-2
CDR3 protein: CASSLVLAGKETQYF
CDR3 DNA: TGTGCCAGCAGCTTAGTTCTAGCGGGAAAAGAGACCCAGTACTTC

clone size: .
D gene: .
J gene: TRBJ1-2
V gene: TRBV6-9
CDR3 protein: CASILNRTAGYGYTF
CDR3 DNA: TGTGCCAGCATCTTAAACAGGACCGCAGGCTATGGCTACACCTTC

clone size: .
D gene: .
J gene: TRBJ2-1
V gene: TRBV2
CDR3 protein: CASSERLAGENEQFF
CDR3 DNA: TGTGCCAGCAGTGAACGTCTAGCCGGTGAGAATGAGCAGTTCTTC

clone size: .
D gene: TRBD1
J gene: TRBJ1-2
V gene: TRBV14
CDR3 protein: CASSPRQGFNYGYTF
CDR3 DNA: TGTGCCAGCAGCCCACGACAGGGGTTTAACTATGGCTACACCTTC

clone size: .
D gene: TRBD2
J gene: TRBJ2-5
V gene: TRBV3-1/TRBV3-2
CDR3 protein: CASSQGAGVRETQYF
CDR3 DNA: TGTGCCAGCAGCCAAGGCGCGGGAGTAAGAGAGACCCAGTACTTC

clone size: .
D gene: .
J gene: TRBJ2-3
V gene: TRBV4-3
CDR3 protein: CASSQEPRGTDTQYF
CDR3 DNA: TGCGCCAGCAGCCAAGAACCTAGAGGCACAGATACGCAGTATTTT

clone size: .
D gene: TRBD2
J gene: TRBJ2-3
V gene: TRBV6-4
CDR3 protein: CASSEGNLAGVPDTQYF
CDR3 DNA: TGTGCCAGCAGTGAGGGGAATCTAGCGGGAGTTCCAGATACGCAGTATTTT

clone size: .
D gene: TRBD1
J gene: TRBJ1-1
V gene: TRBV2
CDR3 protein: CARDRQGGNTEAFF
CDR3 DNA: TGTGCCAGAGACCGACAGGGAGGGAACACTGAAGCTTTCTTT

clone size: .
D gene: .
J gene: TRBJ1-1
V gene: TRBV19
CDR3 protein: CASTLGGNTEAFF
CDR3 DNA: TGTGCCAGTACCCTTGGAGGGAACACTGAAGCTTTCTTT

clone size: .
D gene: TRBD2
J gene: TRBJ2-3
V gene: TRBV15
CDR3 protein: CATSRRLAGSTDTQYF
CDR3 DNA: TGTGCCACCAGCAGGAGACTAGCGGGTAGCACAGATACGCAGTATTTT

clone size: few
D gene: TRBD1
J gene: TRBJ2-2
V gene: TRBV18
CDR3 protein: CASSTGTGNTGELFF
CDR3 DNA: TGTGCCAGCTCCACAGGGACAGGGAACACCGGGGAGCTGTTTTTT

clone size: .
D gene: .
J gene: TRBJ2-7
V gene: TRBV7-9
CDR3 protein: CASSLLYGGDLAYEQYF
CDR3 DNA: TGTGCCAGCAGCTTACTTTACGGAGGAGACCTTGCCTACGAGCAGTACTTC

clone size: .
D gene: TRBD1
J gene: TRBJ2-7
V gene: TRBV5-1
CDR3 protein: CASSLFSGGPLEQYF
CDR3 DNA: TGCGCCAGCAGCTTATTTTCAGGGGGCCCGCTGGAGCAGTACTTC